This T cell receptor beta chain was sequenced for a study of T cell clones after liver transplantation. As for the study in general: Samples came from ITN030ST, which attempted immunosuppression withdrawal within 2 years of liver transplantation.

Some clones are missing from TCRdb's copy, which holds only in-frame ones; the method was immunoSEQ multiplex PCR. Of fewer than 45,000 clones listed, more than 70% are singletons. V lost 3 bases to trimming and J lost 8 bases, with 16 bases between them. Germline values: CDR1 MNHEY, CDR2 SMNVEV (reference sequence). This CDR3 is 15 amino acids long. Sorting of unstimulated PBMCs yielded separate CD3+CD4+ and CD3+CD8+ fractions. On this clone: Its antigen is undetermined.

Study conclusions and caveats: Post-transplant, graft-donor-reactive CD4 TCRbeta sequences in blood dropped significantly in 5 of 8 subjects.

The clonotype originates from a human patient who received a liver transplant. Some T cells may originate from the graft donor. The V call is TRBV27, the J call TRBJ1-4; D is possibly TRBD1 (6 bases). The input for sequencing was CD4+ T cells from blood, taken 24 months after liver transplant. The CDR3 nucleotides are TGTGCCAGCAGTTTCATCGGGGGGCAAGGAGAAAAACTGTTTTTT. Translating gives CASSFIGGQGEKLFF.